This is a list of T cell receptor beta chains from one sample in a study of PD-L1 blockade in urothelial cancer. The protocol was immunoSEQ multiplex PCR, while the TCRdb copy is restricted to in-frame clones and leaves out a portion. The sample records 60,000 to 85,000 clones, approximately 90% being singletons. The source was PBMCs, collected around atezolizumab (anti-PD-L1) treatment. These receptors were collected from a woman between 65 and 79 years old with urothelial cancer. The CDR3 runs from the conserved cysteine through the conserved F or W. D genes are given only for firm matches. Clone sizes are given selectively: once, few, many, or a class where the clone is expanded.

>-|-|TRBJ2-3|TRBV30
TGTGCCTGGAGTGTAACTGAAGATACGCAGTATTTT
CAWSVTEDTQYF
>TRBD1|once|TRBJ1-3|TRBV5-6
TGTGCCAGCAGAGGACAGGGGTCAAACACCATATATTTT
CASRGQGSNTIYF
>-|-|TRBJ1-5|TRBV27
TGTGCCAGCAGTTTAGGACTACCAGATCAGCCCCAGCATTTT
CASSLGLPDQPQHF
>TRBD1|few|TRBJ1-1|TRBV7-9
TGTGCCAGCAGCTTAGGGACAGGGCGATATGCTTTCTTT
CASSLGTGRYAFF
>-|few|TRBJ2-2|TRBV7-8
TGTGCCAGCAGCCTTCTCGGGGGATTCACCGGGGAGCTGTTTTTT
CASSLLGGFTGELFF
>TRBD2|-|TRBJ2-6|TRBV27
TGTGCCAGCAGTGGAGGACTAGCGGGCCTCGGGGCCAACGTCCTGACTTTC
CASSGGLAGLGANVLTF
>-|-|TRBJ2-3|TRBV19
TGTGCCAGTAGTTCTCACAGGGTGGCCGCAGATACGCAGTATTTT
CASSSHRVAADTQYF
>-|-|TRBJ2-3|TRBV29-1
TGCAGCGTTGTGGGGGGGGCAATAAATACGCAGTATTTT
CSVVGGAINTQYF
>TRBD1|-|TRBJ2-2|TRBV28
TGTGCCAGCAGCTCGGAGACAGGGTACACCGGGGAGCTGTTTTTT
CASSSETGYTGELFF
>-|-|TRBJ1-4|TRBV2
TGTGCCAGCAGAACAGATAATGAAAAACTGTTTTTT
CASRTDNEKLFF
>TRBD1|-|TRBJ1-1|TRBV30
TGTGCCTGGAGTCCCTTAAATGGACAGGGTAGGACTGAAGCTTTCTTT
CAWSPLNGQGRTEAFF
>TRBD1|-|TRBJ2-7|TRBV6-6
TGTGCCAGCAGTTACCCCCCCGGGACAGGGAACTACGAGCAGTACTTC
CASSYPPGTGNYEQYF
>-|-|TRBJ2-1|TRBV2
TGTGCCAGCAGTGAACTTCCACTAGCCCATCGCAATGAGCAGTTCTTC
CASSELPLAHRNEQFF
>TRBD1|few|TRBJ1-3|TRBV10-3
TGTGCCATCAGTCCTGGGACAGGATCCTCTGGAAACACCATATATTTT
CAISPGTGSSGNTIYF
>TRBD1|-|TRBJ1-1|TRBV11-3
TGTGCCAGCAGCTTAGATCAAGGACAGGGATCGGGAACTGAAGCTTTCTTT
CASSLDQGQGSGTEAFF
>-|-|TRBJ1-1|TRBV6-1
TGTGCCAGCAGGGGGCTAGTCACTGAAGCTTTCTTT
CASRGLVTEAFF
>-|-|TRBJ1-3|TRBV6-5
TGTGCCAGCAGTCAGGGAGGCTCTGGAAACACCATATATTTT
CASSQGGSGNTIYF
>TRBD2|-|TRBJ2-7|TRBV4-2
TGTGCCAGCAGCCAAGTTTCGGGGGAGGGGCGCTACGAGCAGTACTTC
CASSQVSGEGRYEQYF
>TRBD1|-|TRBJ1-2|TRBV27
TGTGCCAGCAGGGGGAGACAGGGGGCCTTCAACTATGGCTACACCTTC
CASRGRQGAFNYGYTF
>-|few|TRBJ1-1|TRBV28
TGTGCCAGCAGTTGGTCGGTGAACACTGAAGCTTTCTTT
CASSWSVNTEAFF
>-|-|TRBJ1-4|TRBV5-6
TGTGCCAGCACCTGGTGGGGAATGGGGGGTGAAAAACTGTTTTTT
CASTWWGMGGEKLFF
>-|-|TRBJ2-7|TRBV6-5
TGTGCCAGCAGTTACTCGACCGGAGCGACCTCCTACGAGCAGTACTTC
CASSYSTGATSYEQYF
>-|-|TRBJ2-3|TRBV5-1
TGCGCCAGCAGCTTGTACACAGATCCTAGCACAGATACGCAGTATTTT
CASSLYTDPSTDTQYF
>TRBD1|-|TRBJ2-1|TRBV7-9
TGTGCCAGCCAGGGGAAGACAGGGTACAATGAGCAGTTCTTC
CASQGKTGYNEQFF
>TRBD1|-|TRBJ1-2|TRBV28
TGTGCCAGCAGTCCTTCGACAGGGGGTAACTATGGCTACACCTTC
CASSPSTGGNYGYTF
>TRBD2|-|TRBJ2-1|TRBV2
TGTGCCAGCAGTGAAGCGCGAACTCTTTCCGGGGGGGAATTCTTC
CASSEARTLSGGEFF
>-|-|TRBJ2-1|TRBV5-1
TGCGCCAGCATGATGAGCTCCTACAATGAGCAGTTCTTC
CASMMSSYNEQFF
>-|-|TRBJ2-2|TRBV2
TGTGCCAGCAGTGAAGCCGGTTTCCGGAGGGTTGGGACCGGGGAGCTGTTTTTT
CASSEAGFRRVGTGELFF
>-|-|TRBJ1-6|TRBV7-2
TGTGCCAGCGCCGGGCAGGGATTAGATTCACCCCTCCACTTT
CASAGQGLDSPLHF
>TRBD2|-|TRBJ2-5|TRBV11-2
TGTGCCAGCAGCTTAAGGCTAGCGGGAGGGCTCCAAGAGACCCAGTACTTC
CASSLRLAGGLQETQYF
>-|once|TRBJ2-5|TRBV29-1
TGCAGCGTTGAAGAAGGGAGACTATCCAGTGGGACCCAGTACTTC
CSVEEGRLSSGTQYF
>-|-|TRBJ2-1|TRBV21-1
TGTGCCAGCAGCCGCGAGCTACTAGCGGGAGGGCCTGGGGCCACCGCCTACAATGAGCAGTTCTTC
CASSRELLAGGPGATAYNEQFF
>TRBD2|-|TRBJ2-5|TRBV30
TGTGCCTGGAGATGGGGGGGTCAAGAGACCCAGTACTTC
CAWRWGGQETQYF
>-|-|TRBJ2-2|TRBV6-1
TGTGCCAGCAACGACAGGCCCGGGGAGCTGTTTTTT
CASNDRPGELFF
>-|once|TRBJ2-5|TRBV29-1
TGCAGCGTCGGACCGACAGGTGCCAGCCAGTACTTC
CSVGPTGASQYF
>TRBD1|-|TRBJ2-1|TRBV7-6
TGTGCCAGCAGCTTAGCCACCCCGACGGACAGGGGACAGGTCAATGAGCAGTTCTTC
CASSLATPTDRGQVNEQFF
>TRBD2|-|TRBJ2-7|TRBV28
TGTGCCAGCAGTACCGGGGGGTCCGCTCCAACCTACGAGCAGTACTTC
CASSTGGSAPTYEQYF
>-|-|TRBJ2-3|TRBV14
TGTGCCAGCAGCCCCGTCGGGGGCACAGATACGCAGTATTTT
CASSPVGGTDTQYF
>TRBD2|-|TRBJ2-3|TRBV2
TGTGCCACCAGCGGGGTATCAACAGATACGCAGTATTTT
CATSGVSTDTQYF
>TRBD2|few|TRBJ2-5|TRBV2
TGTGCCAGCAGTGAACTAGCGGGAGGGGGGGAAGAGACCCAGTACTTC
CASSELAGGGEETQYF
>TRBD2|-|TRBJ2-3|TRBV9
TGTGCCAGCAGCGTAGGGGCGGGGGGCTTCACAGATACGCAGTATTTT
CASSVGAGGFTDTQYF
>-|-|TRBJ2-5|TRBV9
TGTGCCAGCAGCGCCGAACTTAATAGGGGAGGTGGAGAGACCCAGTACTTC
CASSAELNRGGGETQYF
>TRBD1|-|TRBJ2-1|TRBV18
TGTGCCAGCTCACCAGGACAGGTAGATGAGCAGTTCTTC
CASSPGQVDEQFF
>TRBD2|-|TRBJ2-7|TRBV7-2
TGTGCCAGCAGCTTCAGCGGGGCGCCCTACGAGCAGTACTTC
CASSFSGAPYEQYF
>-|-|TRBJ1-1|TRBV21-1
TGTGCCAGCAGCAAAAGGGCCAGGGGGACGACTGAAGCTTTCTTT
CASSKRARGTTEAFF
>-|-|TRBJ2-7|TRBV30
TGTGCCTGGAGCCCTACGGGGTACTCCTACGAGCAGTACTTC
CAWSPTGYSYEQYF
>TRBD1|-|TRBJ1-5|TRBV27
TGTGCCACCCCGTCGAAGGGGGCAAATCAGCCCCAGCATTTT
CATPSKGANQPQHF
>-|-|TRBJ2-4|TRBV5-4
TGTGCCAGCAGCGTCGACAGGGCCGGGGGCATTCAGTACTTC
CASSVDRAGGIQYF
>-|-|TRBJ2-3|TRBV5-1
TGCGCCAGCAGCTTGGGGGACTTCACAGATACGCAGTATTTT
CASSLGDFTDTQYF
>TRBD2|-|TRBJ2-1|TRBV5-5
TGTGCCAGCAGCCGTTACAGCGGGAGCGGCTACAATGAGCAGTTCTTC
CASSRYSGSGYNEQFF
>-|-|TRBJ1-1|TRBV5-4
TGTGCCAGCTCCCAAACTCGGAACACTGAAGCTTTCTTT
CASSQTRNTEAFF
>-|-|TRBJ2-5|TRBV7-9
TGTGCCAGCAGCTTAGTAACAGGACCTTTCGAGACCCAGTACTTC
CASSLVTGPFETQYF
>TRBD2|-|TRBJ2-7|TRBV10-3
TGTGCCATCAGTGAAGGGACTAGCGGGGCCTACGAGCAGTACTTC
CAISEGTSGAYEQYF
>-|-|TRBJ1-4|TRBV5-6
TGTGCCAGCAGCTTGACCCAGGGGATGGTTGAAAAACTGTTTTTT
CASSLTQGMVEKLFF
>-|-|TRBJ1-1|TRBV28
TGTGCCAGCAGTTGGGCAGGGCGTTCGTCCACTGAAGCTTTCTTT
CASSWAGRSSTEAFF